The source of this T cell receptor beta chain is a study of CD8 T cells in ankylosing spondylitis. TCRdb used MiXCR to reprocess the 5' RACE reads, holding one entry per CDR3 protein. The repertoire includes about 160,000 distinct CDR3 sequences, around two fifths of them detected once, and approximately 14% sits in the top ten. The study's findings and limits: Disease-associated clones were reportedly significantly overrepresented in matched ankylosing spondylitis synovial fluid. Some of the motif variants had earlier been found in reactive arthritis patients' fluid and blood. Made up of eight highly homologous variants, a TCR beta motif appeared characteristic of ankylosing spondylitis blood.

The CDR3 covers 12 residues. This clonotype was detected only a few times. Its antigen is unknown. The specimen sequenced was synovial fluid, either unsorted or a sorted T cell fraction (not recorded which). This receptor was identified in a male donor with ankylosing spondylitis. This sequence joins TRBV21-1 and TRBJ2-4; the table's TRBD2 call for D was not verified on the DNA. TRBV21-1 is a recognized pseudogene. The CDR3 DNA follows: TGTGCCAGCATTTACGAGGGTAACATTCAGTACTTC. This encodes CASIYEGNIQYF.